The present entry profiles one TCR beta chain with its context. As yet, its antigen is unknown. The CDR3 has 14 amino acids. Germline V CDR1 and CDR2: SGHRS, YFSETQ. V shed 3 bases and J shed 2 bases, with 11 bases lying between them. PCR involved 60 Vbeta and 13 Jbeta primers. Method: immunoSEQ multiplex PCR; TCRdb's copy keeps in-frame clones and lacks some. The sample contains 150,000 to 200,000 clones, 62% of which appear only once. These data belong to a study of cytomegalovirus exposure and HLA in healthy donors. General study points: Most CMV-associated TCR beta chains appeared HLA-restricted in a later analysis. An apparent linkage of common viral pathogens to several of the most significant clusters emerged in a later analysis.

The receptor was derived from a man aged 40-49 years in good health and CMV-seronegative. Sequenced sample: PBMCs. The chain carries TRBV5-1 and TRBJ2-5, with D possibly matching TRBD1 (6 bases). CDR3 in amino acids: CASSSQGSQETQYF. The CDR3 nucleotides read TGCGCCAGCAGCTCACAGGGTAGTCAAGAGACCCAGTACTTC.